The 17 T cell receptor beta chains reported below all come from one sample, sequenced in a study of shared T cell receptors in the human thymus. The table came from immunoSEQ multiplex PCR; TCRdb's copy has only in-frame clones and leaves some out. The data contain 700,000 or so clones, roughly 88% of them seen just once; the ten biggest clones take up roughly 0.01%. This sample also belongs to another study, concerning human thymus T cells.

The specimen was thymocytes. These TCRs come from a girl under two years old with a congenital heart defect.

The V and J genes are TRBV2 and TRBJ2-4, with D uncertain. Germline V gene sequence: CDR1 SNHLY, CDR2 FYNNEI. V lost 4 bases and J lost 1, with 20 bases in between. CDR3 length equals 18 residues. DNA of the CDR3: TGTGCCAGCAGTGTTCCCGAAAACTTACAGCTGGCCAAAAACATTCAGTACTTC. It encodes CASSVPENLQLAKNIQYF.

The V call is TRBV9, the J call TRBJ1-2; D is possibly TRBD1 (6 bases). The CDR3 is 15 residues long. V lost 4 bases to trimming and J lost 4 bases, with 17 bases between them. Germline-derived CDR1 and CDR2 are SGDLS and YYNGEE. The CDR3 DNA sequence: TGTGCCAGCAGCCCGTCGACAGGATCAGGCTATGGCTACACCTTC. Its translation is CASSPSTGSGYGYTF.

This clone appeared a few times. The rearrangement links TRBV6-4 to TRBJ1-5, with TRBD1 as a possible D gene (6 bases). V was pared by 8 bases and J by 4 bases, with 12 bases between. Germline-derived CDR1 and CDR2 are MRHNA and SNTAGT. The length of the CDR3 is 13 residues. CDR3 coding DNA: TGTGCCAGCTCCCGGACAGCAAATCAGCCCCAGCATTTT. Its protein is CASSRTANQPQHF.

The chain employs TRBV6-1 and TRBJ1-2; 9 bases fit TRBD1. Germline V lookup: CDR1 MNHNS, CDR2 SASEGT. V shed 4 bases, J shed 4 bases, and the junction held 4 bases outside the gene matches. The CDR3 extends over 14 amino acids. CDR3 coding DNA: TGTGCCAGCAGTGGTACAGGGGGCTCCTATGGCTACACCTTC. Its protein is CASSGTGGSYGYTF.

The rearrangement links TRBV5-6 to TRBJ2-7; weak D call: TRBD2 (7 bases). V was clipped by 4 bases and J by 5 bases, with 19 bases between them. CDR1 SGHDT and CDR2 YYEEEE come from the germline V gene. The CDR3 totals 15 residues. The chain's CDR3 is CASSAYRGAGHEQYF. The CDR3 bases are TGTGCCAGCAGCGCGTACCGGGGGGCTGGCCACGAGCAGTACTTC.

The gene calls are TRBV15 and TRBJ2-1, with 10 positions matching TRBD2. J was trimmed by 4 bases and V by 1 base; bases with no gene match: 10. The CDR3 sequence is 18 residues long. Germline CDR1 reads LNHNV; CDR2 reads YYDKDF (reference sequence). CDR3 in DNA: TGTGCCACCAGCAGAGGTAGCGGGGGGTATTCCTCTTACAATGAGCAGTTCTTC. Translated: CATSRGSGGYSSYNEQFF.

The chain joins TRBV9 to TRBJ2-5, with D hard to call. Trimming cost V 0 bases and J 2 bases, with 5 bases left between them. CDR1 is SGDLS and CDR2 is YYNGEE in the germline V gene. The CDR3 is 13 amino acids. The CDR3 region has the DNA TGTGCCAGCAGCGTAGAACAGCAAGAGACCCAGTACTTC. Its translation: CASSVEQQETQYF.

This clone was seen a handful of times. The junction and the germline gene differ at one end; a read error may be behind it. Other DNA sequences in the same sample also yield this CDR3. The chain joins TRBV28 to TRBJ1-6, with a possible D match to TRBD1 (5 bases). Germline assignment: CDR1 MDHEN and CDR2 SYDVKM. There are 14 residues in the CDR3. This chain's CDR3 is CASSLSAGNSPLHF. In DNA form, the CDR3 reads TGTGCCAGCAGTTTATCCGCAGGGAATTCCCCCCTCCACTTT.

V gene TRBV21-1 combines with J gene TRBJ2-1; the D segment call TRBD2 is taken from the table without a DNA check. TRBV21-1 has pseudogene status. The CDR3 contains 16 residues. CDR3 nucleotide sequence: TGTGCCAGCGCCACAATTAGCGGAGCCAACTACAATGAGCAGTTCTTC. It specifies CASATISGANYNEQFF.

The chain links TRBV7-6 to TRBJ2-5; TRBD1 might be the D (5 bases). This CDR3 is 15 amino acids long. V was pared by 5 bases and J by 0 bases, with 13 bases between. Germline-derived CDR1 and CDR2 are SGHVS and FNYEAQ. The CDR3 sequence is CASSPTAAHQETQYF. The CDR3, as DNA: TGTGCCAGCAGCCCGACAGCAGCTCACCAAGAGACCCAGTACTTC.

This chain uses TRBV5-1 with TRBJ2-5; 13 nucleotides align to TRBD2. Germline trimming cut 4 bases from V and 2 bases from J; bases unmatched to any gene: 5. The CDR3 extends over 16 amino acids. CDR1 SGHRS and CDR2 YFSETQ come from the germline V gene. The CDR3 reads CASSDPTSGGQETQYF. CDR3 sequence (DNA): TGCGCCAGCAGCGACCCGACTAGCGGGGGGCAAGAGACCCAGTACTTC.

J is TRBJ1-1 and V is TRBV27; no clear D. V dropped 10 bases and J dropped 4 bases, with 25 bases sitting between them. CDR1 and CDR2 (germline): MNHEY, SMNVEV (reference sequence). The CDR3 has 16 residues. DNA of the CDR3: TGTGCCACCAAAAAGGTAACAAGGGAGCCTTGCACTGAAGCTTTCTTT. It codes for CATKKVTREPCTEAFF.

This clone was seen once. The J gene is TRBJ2-7, the V gene TRBV9; 9 nucleotides line up with TRBD1. Germline V lookup: CDR1 SGDLS, CDR2 YYNGEE. This CDR3 region has 14 residues. J gave up 6 bases and V 4 bases, and 8 bases lay outside the gene matches. The CDR3 bases are TGTGCCAGCAGCTCAAGGGGACAGGGAGTCGAGCAGTACTTC. Translating gives CASSSRGQGVEQYF.

This chain uses TRBV19 with TRBJ2-6; TRBD1 matches at 7 bases. This CDR3 spans 18 amino acids. The V gene end was trimmed by 5 bases and the J gene end by 0 bases; junction bases not matched to a gene: 10. Germline CDR1 and CDR2: LNHDA and SQIVND (reference sequence). CDR3 sequence (DNA): TGTGCCAGTAGTTTGGTTTCGGGACAGCTCTCTGGGGCCAACGTCCTGACTTTC. It yields the protein CASSLVSGQLSGANVLTF.

The chain employs TRBV6-5 and TRBJ2-1; D unresolved. Trimming stripped 5 bases from V and 3 bases from J, with 8 bases between. CDR1 and CDR2 from the germline V gene are MNHEY and SVGAGI. This CDR3 contains 13 residues. The CDR3 bases are TGTGCCAGCAGTGAATCCTACTACAATGAGCAGTTCTTC. This sequence encodes CASSESYYNEQFF.

This clone has just one count. This chain connects TRBV5-1 to TRBJ2-2, with 7 bases identical to TRBD1. The CDR3 consists of 16 residues. Trimming removed 4 bases from V and 0 bases from J; junction bases left unmatched: 6. Germline values: CDR1 SGHRS, CDR2 YFSETQ. The CDR3 coding sequence is TGCGCCAGCAGCACTGGGGACAGATCGAACACCGGGGAGCTGTTTTTT. Encoded protein: CASSTGDRSNTGELFF.

There are a few counts of this clone. J is TRBJ1-6 and V is TRBV11-2; D not resolved. Trimming pared 4 bases from V and 7 bases from J, leaving 8 bases between. CDR3 length: 13 residues. Germline loops: CDR1 SGHAT, CDR2 FQNNGV. DNA of the CDR3: TGTGCCAGCAGCTCCCCGGGGAATTCACCCCTCCACTTT. Translating it yields CASSSPGNSPLHF.